The 32 T cell receptor beta chains presented below share a single source sample, sequenced in a study of molecular identifiers for immune sequencing clone quantification. One entry per CDR3 protein results from TCRdb running MiXCR on the PCR reads. The data hold around 320,000 distinct CDR3 sequences, with over 20% observed a single time. The sequencing input was naive CD8+ T cells from blood, with Jurkat cell RNA spiked in. As to subset: FACS-sorted CD8+CD4-CCR7+CD45RA+ naive T cells. The receptors derive from a human donor in good health. Some libraries in this study had Jurkat cell RNA spiked in.

Comment on this clonotype: This sequence may be a read error, since a much larger clone differs from it by one base. This chain joins TRBV29-1 and TRBJ2-3; tentative D call: TRBD2 (6 bases). Trimming took off 6 bases at V and 4 bases at J, with 14 bases between the two ends. In germline, CDR1 is SQVTM, CDR2 ANQGSEA. The CDR3 sequence is 13 residues long. The CDR3 reads CSVGRGFADTQYF. Written as DNA, the CDR3 is TGCAGCGTAGGACGGGGGTTTGCAGATACGCAGTATTTT.

In the case of this clonotype: With a much larger clone just one base away, this may be a read error. V and J are TRBV12-3 or TRBV12-4 and TRBJ2-7; no definite D call. Trimming took off 6 bases at V and 7 bases at J, with 19 bases between the two ends. CDR3 length: 14 amino acids. CDR3 amino acids: CASSRWLTPWEQYF. CDR3 in DNA: TGTGCCAGCAGCCGCTGGCTAACCCCCTGGGAGCAGTACTTC.

This clonotype has a handful of counts. This sequence joins TRBV28 and TRBJ1-5; D not resolved. V was pared by 5 bases and J by 5 bases, with 10 bases between. The CDR3 has 13 amino acids. Per the germline V gene, CDR1 is MDHEN and CDR2 is SYDVKM. The CDR3 reads CASSMAAYQPQHF. The CDR3 coding sequence is TGTGCCAGCAGTATGGCAGCTTATCAGCCCCAGCATTTT.

This clonotype was seen only once. This chain connects TRBV20-1 to TRBJ1-6; D gene unclear. V lost 3 bases and J lost 2, with 11 bases in between. This CDR3 has 15 amino acids. CDR1 is DFQATT and CDR2 is SNEGSKA in the germline V gene (reference sequence). The CDR3 bases are TGCAGTGCTAGTCGACGGGGAACCTATAATTCACCCCTCCACTTT. Translating gives CSASRRGTYNSPLHF.

This clonotype was observed a few times. One end of the junction does not line up with germline, which may come from a read error. J is TRBJ1-1 and V is TRBV6-2 or TRBV6-3; 8 bases are a match to TRBD1. Germline V gives CDR1 MNHEY, CDR2 SVGEGT. The CDR3 covers 13 residues. The CDR3 sequence is CACSNLDRADAFF. The CDR3 nucleotides read TGTGCCTGCAGCAACCTGGACAGGGCGGACGCTTTCTTT.

A note on this clonotype: A much larger clone differs from this one at a single base, so this may be a read error. The rearrangement uses TRBV14 and TRBJ2-7; D is unclear. Germline V gives CDR1 SGHDN, CDR2 FVKESK. This CDR3 has 14 amino acids. CDR3 loop: CASSQGHSTYELYF. The CDR3 DNA reads as TGTGCCAGCAGCCAGGGTCACTCCACCTACGAGCTGTACTTC.

A note on this clonotype: One end of the junction fails to match germline, which may point to a read error. The chain links TRBV11-2 to TRBJ2-3; 9 bases fit TRBD2. Germline V lookup: CDR1 SGHAT, CDR2 FQNNGV. The CDR3 runs 17 residues. The CDR3, as DNA: TGTGCCAGGAGCTCCGCTCCTAGCGGGACGTGGGCAGATACGCAGTATTTT. Protein: CARSSAPSGTWADTQYF.

This clonotype has a handful of counts. The chain joins TRBV7-6 to TRBJ1-3, with 7 bases fitting TRBD1. This CDR3 region has 15 residues. CDR1 and CDR2 (germline): SGHVS, FNYEAQ. V trimming: 5 bases; J trimming: 2 bases; junction bases outside the gene matches: 6. The DNA for the CDR3 is TGTGCCAGCAGCGCCGCAGGGACAGCTGGAAACACCATATATTTT. Translating it yields CASSAAGTAGNTIYF. Using reference TRBV7-6 and TRBJ1-3 for the parts outside the CDR3, the full variable domain is GAGVSQSPRYKVTKRGQDVALRCDPISGHVSLYWYRQALGQGPEFLTYFNYEAQQDKSGLPNDRFSAERPEGSISTLTIQRTEQRDSAMYRCASSAAGTAGNTIYFGEGSWLTVV.

For this clonotype: This may be a read error: a much more frequent sequence differs by one nucleotide. The conserved closing phenylalanine or tryptophan is absent in this CDR3, likely reflecting a read error. The CDR3 DNA follows: TGCAGTGCTAGAGCCATGAACACTGAAGCTTTCTAT. Its translation: CSARAMNTEAFY. V and J are TRBV20-1 and TRBJ1-1, with D unresolved. Trimming removed 1 base from V and 0 bases from J, with 3 bases in between. The CDR3 is 12 residues long. Looked up from germline, CDR1 is DFQATT and CDR2 is SNEGSKA (reference sequence).

This clonotype was picked up a small number of times. The CDR3 region has the DNA TGTGCCAGCAGTTACTCGAGACTGGACTCTCGCAATCAGCCCCAGCATTTT. It is translated as CASSYSRLDSRNQPQHF. The chain uses TRBV6-6 and TRBJ1-5; D uncertain. CDR3 length: 17 amino acids. Germline CDR1 MNHNY, CDR2 SVGAGI (reference sequence). The V and J ends lost 0 bases and 2 bases respectively, with 14 bases between them.

The rearrangement links TRBV11-2 to TRBJ2-3, with TRBD1 identical over 8 bases. The tail of the sequence fits TRBJ1-5 better, so the J call may be wrong. The CDR3 runs 15 residues. CDR1 is SGHAT, CDR2 FQNNGV, per germline. The CDR3 region is CASSFGQGMADTQHF. CDR3 nucleotide sequence: TGTGCCAGCAGCTTTGGACAGGGAATGGCAGATACGCAGCATTTT.

This clonotype was counted a few times. The chain uses TRBV10-3 and TRBJ2-5, with 7 bases matching TRBD1. The V gene's germline CDR1 is ENHRY and CDR2 SYGVKD. The CDR3 is made up of 16 amino acids. The V gene end was trimmed by 0 bases and the J gene end by 2 bases; junction bases not matched to a gene: 6. CDR3 region: CAISESETGIQETQYF. In nucleotides, the CDR3 is TGTGCCATCAGTGAGTCCGAGACAGGGATACAAGAGACCCAGTACTTC.

The chain has TRBV6-2 or TRBV6-3 and TRBJ2-2; maybe TRBD2 (6 bases). Per the germline V gene, CDR1 is MNHEY and CDR2 is SVGEGT. V was clipped by 0 bases and J by 5 bases, with 10 bases between them. This CDR3 region has 15 residues. Written as DNA, the CDR3 is TGTGCCAGCAGTTACTCCGGGGGTTCGACCGGGGAGCTGTTTTTT. This encodes CASSYSGGSTGELFF.

Many counts were recorded for this clonotype. This sequence joins TRBV5-1 and TRBJ2-3; 8 nucleotides align to TRBD1. The CDR3 has 16 residues. Losses at the gene ends were 4 bases for V and 0 bases for J; bases not matched to a gene: 7. Germline CDR1 and CDR2: SGHRS and YFSETQ. CDR3 sequence: CASSLGQGASTDTQYF. CDR3 DNA: TGCGCCAGCAGCCTTGGACAGGGAGCGAGCACAGATACGCAGTATTTT. Based on the CDR3 plus reference TRBV5-1 and TRBJ2-3, the full variable domain is KAGVTQTPRYLIKTRGQQVTLSCSPISGHRSVSWYQQTPGQGLQFLFEYFSETQRNKGNFPGRFSGRQFSNSRSEMNVSTLELGDSALYLCASSLGQGASTDTQYFGPGTRLTVL.

Ten or more counts support this clonotype. V and J are TRBV13 and TRBJ1-1, with D maybe TRBD1 (5 bases). The V and J ends lost 4 bases and 0 bases respectively, with 12 bases between them. This CDR3 has 15 amino acids. Germline values: CDR1 PRHDT, CDR2 FYEKMQ (reference sequence). This CDR3 reads CASSSKGILNTEAFF. CDR3 in DNA: TGTGCCAGCAGCTCGAAGGGGATCCTGAACACTGAAGCTTTCTTT.

The sample holds many counts of this clonotype. The gene calls are TRBV13 and TRBJ2-7; TRBD1 or TRBD2 may be the D gene (5 bases each). V lost 6 bases and J 5 bases, leaving 20 bases between the germline ends. This CDR3 region has 15 residues. The germline gives CDR1 PRHDT, CDR2 FYEKMQ (reference sequence). CDR3 sequence: CASSMDRGRGDEQYF. The CDR3 DNA sequence: TGTGCCAGCAGTATGGATCGGGGAAGGGGCGACGAGCAGTACTTC.

This clonotype was counted at least ten times. The V and J genes are TRBV7-9 and TRBJ2-7, with D hard to call. This CDR3 is built from 11 residues. Germline V CDR1 and CDR2: SEHNR, FQNEAQ (reference sequence). Trimming shortened V by 5 bases and J by 9 bases, and 11 bases separated the two germline ends. The CDR3 nucleotides read TGTGCCAGCAGCCTAACCGGCTGGCAGTACTTC. This sequence encodes CASSLTGWQYF.

Notes on this clonotype: The germline gene is not matched at one end of the junction; a read error may be the cause. V usage is TRBV7-9 and J usage is TRBJ1-1; D may be TRBD1 (5 bases). Germline CDR1 is SEHNR and CDR2 is FQNEAQ (reference sequence). This CDR3 contains 17 residues. CDR3 in amino acids: CASSLVRLMGVRTETFF. As DNA, the CDR3 is TGTGCCAGCAGCTTAGTCCGCCTGATGGGGGTCCGCACTGAAACTTTCTTT.

Notes on this clonotype: This may be a read error: a much more frequent sequence differs by one nucleotide. This rearrangement joins TRBV7-2 to TRBJ2-3, with 8 bases fitting TRBD1. The germline gives CDR1 SGHTA, CDR2 FQGNSA. V shed 5 bases and J 4 bases; nucleotides not matched to a gene: 11. CDR3 size: 16 residues. This chain's CDR3 is CASSPGQGGHADTQYF. The CDR3, as DNA: TGTGCCAGCAGCCCAGGACAGGGCGGACACGCAGATACGCAGTATTTT.

This clonotype was counted only a few times. This sequence joins TRBV6-2 or TRBV6-3 and TRBJ1-2; D is unresolved. The germline gives CDR1 MNHEY, CDR2 SVGEGT. Trimming removed 5 bases from V and 5 bases from J, with 15 bases in between. The CDR3 contains 14 residues. As DNA, the CDR3 is TGTGCCAGCAGTCAAACAGACTACTCTTATGGCTACACCTTC. Protein: CASSQTDYSYGYTF.

This clonotype was picked up a small number of times. The chain combines TRBV7-9 with TRBJ2-1, with D perhaps matching TRBD2 (5 bases). The germline gives CDR1 SEHNR, CDR2 FQNEAQ (reference sequence). The CDR3 runs to 16 residues. V was trimmed by 3 bases and J by 0 bases, leaving 12 bases between them. The DNA for the CDR3 is TGTGCCAGCAGCTTCCCAGCGGAACACTCCTACAATGAGCAGTTCTTC. Protein sequence: CASSFPAEHSYNEQFF.

This clonotype was found a few times. V is TRBV4-1 and J is TRBJ2-6; D gene ambiguous. The CDR3 extends over 14 amino acids. The V gene lost 1 base and the J gene lost 0 bases, with 1 base spanning the gap. In germline, CDR1 is MGHRA, CDR2 YSYEKL. The CDR3 sequence: CASSQVSGANVLTF. In DNA, the CDR3 is TGCGCCAGCAGCCAAGTCTCTGGGGCCAACGTCCTGACTTTC.

Many counts were recorded for this clonotype. The genes are TRBV6-2 or TRBV6-3 and TRBJ1-1; D gene ambiguous. Per the germline V gene, CDR1 is MNHEY and CDR2 is SVGEGT. Trimming removed 6 bases at V and 3 bases at J, with 11 bases between. The CDR3 has 13 residues. CDR3 protein: CASRPRDYTEAFF. CDR3 DNA: TGTGCCAGCAGGCCAAGGGATTACACTGAAGCTTTCTTT.

This clonotype has a count of ten or more. J is TRBJ2-3 and V is TRBV28; 9 nucleotides agree with TRBD2. The germline CDR1 and CDR2 sequences are MDHEN and SYDVKM. This CDR3 region has 14 residues. V shed 5 bases, J shed 3 bases, and the junction held 3 bases outside the gene matches. CDR3: CASSQSGRTDTQYF. The CDR3 DNA is TGTGCCAGCAGTCAGAGCGGGAGGACAGATACGCAGTATTTT.

This clonotype was recorded many times. The genes are TRBV28 and TRBJ2-3, with D possibly being TRBD2 (6 bases). CDR3 size: 16 residues. V was clipped by 3 bases and J by 3 bases, with 16 bases between them. The germline gives CDR1 MDHEN, CDR2 SYDVKM. The CDR3 nucleotides are TGTGCCAGCAGTTTCCGAGGGACTCCTTCTACAGATACGCAGTATTTT. Its translation: CASSFRGTPSTDTQYF. Supplemented by reference TRBV28 and TRBJ2-3, the full variable domain reads DVKVTQSSRYLVKRTGEKVFLECVQDMDHENMFWYRQDPGLGLRLIYFSYDVKMKEKGDIPEGYSVSREKKERFSLILESASTNQTSMYLCASSFRGTPSTDTQYFGPGTRLTVL.

This clonotype was recorded a few times. This rearrangement joins TRBV7-9 to TRBJ1-1, with 7 bases aligning to TRBD1. V lost 5 bases, J lost 8 bases, and 5 bases stayed unmatched. The V gene's germline CDR1 is SEHNR and CDR2 FQNEAQ (reference sequence). The CDR3 is 12 amino acids. CDR3 DNA sequence: TGTGCCAGCAGCCCAGCGGGACAGGAAGCTTTCTTT. It codes for CASSPAGQEAFF.

This clonotype was detected a few times. Germline and junction disagree at one end, which may indicate a read error. The rearrangement links TRBV28 to TRBJ1-1; D is ambiguous. This CDR3 region has 13 residues. Germline-derived CDR1 and CDR2 are MDHEN and SYDVKM. CDR3 amino acids: CASSPRGITEASF. The CDR3 DNA is TGTGCCAGCAGTCCTAGAGGGATCACTGAAGCTTCCTTT.

Concerning this clonotype: A much more abundant neighbour one base away suggests this may be a read error. The chain has TRBV7-2 and TRBJ2-3; TRBD1 matches at 8 bases. CDR1 is SGHTA, CDR2 FQGNSA, per germline. The CDR3 totals 16 residues. This CDR3 is CARSPWTGPSTDTQYF. The DNA for the CDR3 is TGTGCCCGCAGCCCCTGGACAGGGCCTTCCACAGATACGCAGTATTTT.

This chain connects TRBV12-3 or TRBV12-4 to TRBJ2-3, with D possibly matching TRBD2 (6 bases). V was trimmed by 6 bases and J by 5 bases, leaving 24 bases between them. There are 17 residues in the CDR3. CDR3 sequence (DNA): TGTGCCAGCAGGTTGGGTGGGGGGAGGCCAGAAGGAGATACGCAGTATTTT. Its translation: CASRLGGGRPEGDTQYF.

Note on this clonotype: A much larger clone differs by one base, so this may be a read error. V gene TRBV7-9 combines with J gene TRBJ1-4, with 9 bases fitting TRBD1. CDR3 size: 14 residues. Germline-derived CDR1 and CDR2 are SEHNR and FQNEAQ (reference sequence). The CDR3 DNA follows: TGTGCCAGCAGCTTGGGGACAGGGAACGAAAGACTGTTTTTT. Protein product: CASSLGTGNERLFF.

The chain joins TRBV5-1 to TRBJ2-3, with 11 bases fitting TRBD1. Unmatched junction bases numbered 9, after V lost 4 bases and J lost 2 bases. The CDR3 consists of 17 residues. CDR1 SGHRS and CDR2 YFSETQ come from the germline V gene. CDR3 bases: TGCGCCAGCAGCGCCGAGGGAGGACAGGGGGCCACAGATACGCAGTATTTT. This sequence encodes CASSAEGGQGATDTQYF.

This clonotype was counted a few times. The chain links TRBV19 to TRBJ1-2; D remains unclear. The germline gives CDR1 LNHDA, CDR2 SQIVND (reference sequence). Trimming removed 3 bases from V and 0 bases from J, with 11 bases in between. CDR3 length equals 15 residues. Here the CDR3 DNA reads TGTGCCAGTAGTATCGGACGCCTTTCTAACTATGGCTACACCTTC. Amino acid sequence: CASSIGRLSNYGYTF.